The 8 T cell receptor beta chains listed next were all sequenced from one sample in a study of CD8 T cells in Susac syndrome. Random hexamers were used to reverse transcribe an amount of roughly 0.45 to 1 ug RNA. One entry per CDR3 protein results from TCRdb running MiXCR on the immunoSEQ multiplex PCR reads. The sample carries about 400,000 distinct CDR3 sequences, more than 70% recorded once. Sequences were obtained from CD8+ T cells from PBMCs. The receptors were sampled from a human donor with multiple sclerosis.

The chain employs TRBV27 and TRBJ2-7; 8 bases are a match to TRBD2. The germline CDR1 and CDR2 sequences are MNHEY and SMNVEV (reference sequence). The trim removed 5 bases at V and 1 base at J, leaving 7 bases unmatched. The CDR3 totals 15 residues. CDR3 DNA sequence: TGTGCCAGCAGTCCTCTAGCGGGTGCATCCTACGAGCAGTACTTC. This encodes CASSPLAGASYEQYF.

The chain has TRBV9 and TRBJ2-1; possible D gene TRBD2, 7 bases. CDR1 is SGDLS, CDR2 YYNGEE, per germline. Trimming removed 2 bases at V and 9 bases at J, with 18 bases between. This CDR3 has 15 residues. The chain's CDR3 is CASSVRDPRGGEQFF. The CDR3 region has the DNA TGTGCCAGCAGCGTGAGGGATCCGAGGGGGGGTGAGCAGTTCTTC.

The chain couples TRBV4-1 to TRBJ2-7, with 9 bases aligning to TRBD2. The CDR3 has 15 amino acids. The germline gives CDR1 MGHRA, CDR2 YSYEKL. After removal of 4 bases from V and 5 bases from J, the junction contained 9 bases not matched to a gene. The CDR3 loop reads CASSPLQRGVNEQYF. For the CDR3, the DNA is TGCGCCAGCAGCCCGTTACAGCGGGGGGTTAACGAGCAGTACTTC.

Only a few counts were recorded for this clonotype. This rearrangement joins TRBV7-8 to TRBJ2-7; D is perhaps TRBD1 (6 bases). The CDR3 sequence is 14 residues long. The V gene's germline CDR1 is SGHVS and CDR2 FQNEAQ. Trimming took off 2 bases at V and 2 bases at J, with 10 bases between the two ends. The CDR3 reads CASSLPGQPYEQYF. The CDR3, as DNA: TGTGCCAGCAGCTTACCTGGACAGCCCTACGAGCAGTACTTC.

The chain recombines TRBV20-1 with TRBJ2-7; D unclear. There are 13 residues in the CDR3. Looked up from germline, CDR1 is DFQATT and CDR2 is SNEGSKA (reference sequence). V lost 3 bases, J lost 2 bases, and 11 bases lay in between. The chain's CDR3 is CSASGQNTYEQYF. CDR3 bases: TGCAGTGCTAGTGGGCAAAATACCTACGAGCAGTACTTC.

The rearrangement links TRBV27 to TRBJ2-3; D is uncertain. The CDR3 is 14 amino acids. Germline V gene lookup returns CDR1 MNHEY and CDR2 SMNVEV (reference sequence). The V end was cut by 4 bases, the J end by 2 bases, with 10 bases between. The CDR3 sequence is CASSYRGHTDTQYF. The CDR3 coding sequence is TGTGCCAGCAGTTACCGAGGTCACACAGATACGCAGTATTTT.

The chain employs TRBV12-3 or TRBV12-4 and TRBJ2-5; 16 bases map to TRBD2. The CDR3 is 18 residues long. V trimming: 5 bases; J trimming: 5 bases; junction bases outside the gene matches: 11. CDR3: CASSPTGTSGRVVETQYF. CDR3 sequence (DNA): TGTGCCAGCAGTCCCACCGGGACTAGCGGGAGGGTGGTTGAGACCCAGTACTTC.

In its sample, this clonotype was seen a few times. Its ends do not fully match the called genes, so a read error is possible. V and J are TRBV4-1 and TRBJ2-5; weak D call: TRBD1 (5 bases). The CDR3 is 13 residues long. Germline V CDR1 and CDR2: MGHRA, YSYEKL. The CDR3 spells CASSQDREETQYF. The CDR3, as DNA: TGTGCCAGCAGCCAAGACAGAGAAGAGACCCAGTACTTC.